This record covers a single TCR beta chain. Only one count was recorded for this clone. Its recognized antigen is unknown. No qualities accompany the bases; no much larger clone lies one base away. The cohort was made up of roughly 670 healthy bone marrow donors. Cohort members were all nominally healthy when sampled, although unrecorded immune exposures were likely present. The donor tested CMV seropositive, placing the donor among the 289 seropositive members of the cohort. A peripheral blood sample was provided by each donor, and peripheral blood mononuclear cells were used for TCR beta sequencing. Genomic DNA extraction from the blood cell samples was performed with the Qiagen DNeasy Blood Extraction Kit. This sample is part of a study of cytomegalovirus exposure and HLA in healthy donors (dated by TCRdb to between 2016 and 2019). Context from the whole study: According to an earlier analysis of a few hundred of the donors, some 170 million T cells yielded roughly 110 million unique TCR beta sequences and less than 300 Gb of sequence data. About 280 gigabases of sequencing data and approximately 92 million unique TCR sequences made up an early release that covered fewer than 650 HLA-typed donors. Among the roughly 400 genotyped donors, approximately 82% belonged to the genetic ancestry cluster associated with self-reported Caucasian donors. The study aimed to test whether cataloging public T cell receptors could reveal signatures of past pathogen exposure. The study profiled the T cell repertoires of more than 500 subjects by immunosequencing and related them to cytomegalovirus serostatus. Besides the first cohort of approximately 670 subjects, a separate validation cohort made up of around 120 different subjects was used. The study combined high-throughput TCR immunosequencing, statistical association of individual TCRs with disease status, and machine learning to predict cytomegalovirus infection status. A later analysis re-analyzed previously published TCR beta repertoires from several hundred donors and added high-resolution HLA genotyping to study TCR occurrence patterns. Rather than drawing on any new phenotypic data, the later analysis identified candidate immune exposures from TCR beta sequences and the way those sequences occurred across donors. An earlier analysis of several hundred of the donors applied high-throughput TCR beta sequencing to assess whether each TCR beta V gene segment acted as functional or pseudogenic. Donor age, sex, ethnicity and CMV serostatus were compiled alongside the repertoire data. A later genetic analysis used genome-wide SNP genotypes for about 60% of the roughly 700 donors, treating that subset as a discovery cohort. Every repertoire in the discovery cohort had been generated on one and the same sequencing platform. Both class I and class II loci were covered by HLA typing, at four-digit resolution. Typing coverage varied by locus: about 629-630 donors for A, B, C, DRB1 and DQB1; roughly 560 for DQA1; more than 600 for DPA1; around 450 for DPB1. A handful of DR-DQ haplotypes were handled as single units for association and clustering because linkage in the cohort was strong. Across roughly 420 genotyped donors of the cohort, an average of approximately 240,000 unique TCR beta nucleotide sequences per donor were sequenced, and roughly a sixth of those sequences were non-productive. Study-wide conclusions, independent of this receptor: The 87-base-pair reads could not distinguish some IMGT-functional V segments, including TRBV6-2 and TRBV6-3, so those segments were excluded. Across donors, most TCR sequences were observed very rarely, whereas some public TCRs were present in many individuals. Because HLA typing was unavailable for some donors at each locus, only the typed subset was used in association tests. A later genetic analysis associated a missense DCLRE1C variant with V-gene and J-gene trimming of TCR beta chains, and an independent cohort replicated the association. A later analysis found that TCR association rates varied across HLA loci, with DRB1 alleles showing the most associated TCRs and HLA-C alleles the fewest. The only immune exposure information available for the cohort was CMV serostatus. Correlated functional status among segregating V segments might reflect linkage disequilibrium, but an unknown experimental factor could not be ruled out. At a false discovery rate of 0.05, a later analysis linked under 20,000 TCR beta sequences to specific HLA alleles. In a later analysis, several top co-occurrence clusters were reported to appear linked to parvovirus B19, influenza, CMV and Epstein-Barr virus. About 17 rarely observed V segments, including chromosome 9 orphons, were excluded from the earlier analysis of about 600 of the donors because counts were too low. In the study, approximately 160 TCR beta chains were listed as associated with cytomegalovirus. According to a later genetic analysis, donors in an Asian-associated ancestry cluster had fewer N-insertions in productive TCRs than the roughly 660-donor mean. Sequencing depth was assumed to be roughly uniform across donors in the presence/absence analyses, though that assumption may not hold. In both the original and validation cohorts, the classifier was reported to diagnose cytomegalovirus status with high specificity and sensitivity. A cluster of highly shared sequence variants was judged likely to represent a technical artifact of the sequencing pipeline. In this cohort, only TCR beta chains were sequenced, and detectable features were limited by the absence of alpha or paired-chain data. A later analysis found that most CMV-associated TCR beta chains appeared HLA-restricted, with HLA associations seemingly driven largely by CMV exposure. A further reported finding was that TCR beta sequences accurately predicted the HLA-A and HLA-B alleles for most subjects in the first cohort. Compared with equally common non-associated chains, HLA-associated TCR beta chains in a later analysis were more clonally expanded and had lower generation probabilities. It was suggested by the authors that the approach could potentially be generalized to other disease states and immunological phenotypes. In vitro tests confirmed that a few of the cytomegalovirus-associated TCR beta chains recognize cytomegalovirus antigens. In an earlier analysis of about 550 of the donors, most TCR beta V segments were observed in productive rearrangements about 87% or about 30% of the time, broadly matching IMGT annotations. Strong co-occurrence of HLA alleles, especially DR and DQ, made assigning TCR associations to individual alleles difficult.

V and J are trimmed by 6 bases and 3 bases, and the gene matches miss 7 bases of the junction. Looking up the germline V gene yields CDR1 LGHNT and CDR2 FRNRAP. The CDR3 covers 15 residues, taking in both the cysteine and the phenylalanine. CDR3 DNA only is kept here, 45 bases in frame from base 1. Receptor amplification or capture employed the immunoSEQ multiplex PCR assay. A mixture of 60 forward primers for TCR Vbeta segments and 13 reverse primers for TCR Jbeta segments was used in the multiplex PCR. The CDR3 region of rearranged TCR beta genes was amplified from genomic DNA with a multiplex PCR assay. The Illumina HiSeq System was used to sequence the amplified TCR beta libraries as 87-base-pair reads. The source study handled its data this way. In a later analysis, 70 million to 95 million unique TCR beta chains were counted across the roughly 670 repertoires, and about 10 million of these chains were shared by at least two donors. To remove PCR and sequencing errors, raw reads were error-corrected and collapsed into unique sequences using a nearest-neighbor algorithm that merged closely related sequences. CDR3 sequences were aligned to IMGT reference sequences to assign V, D and J gene segments. For a sequence to be retained, at least a six-nucleotide match to both a V gene segment and a J gene segment was required. Rearrangements were classified as productive when the CDR3 lacked stop codons and remained in frame with V and J, and all other rearrangements were classified as non-productive. CDR3 was defined by IMGT convention, running from the second conserved V-encoded cysteine to the conserved J-encoded phenylalanine. The earlier analysis of about 610 of the donors excluded sequences that lacked an unambiguous match to a single V gene segment. An earlier analysis of approximately 590 of the donors called V segments functional above 56.7% productive rearrangements and segregating when the between-donor standard deviation exceeded 5%. To diagnose cytomegalovirus status from the catalog of TCR beta chain sequences, a statistical classification framework was built. V and J gene assignment, in a later analysis, came from comparing TCR nucleotide sequences with IMGT/GENE-DB human TR gene sequences. The TCRdist pipeline was used in a later analysis to assign CDR3 sequences and most-parsimonious VDJ recombination scenarios. In a later analysis, each TCR beta chain was defined by its CDR3 amino acid sequence together with its V-gene family, and reads lacking a unique V-gene family were excluded. To address suspected cross-contamination and a sequencing artifact, a later analysis removed roughly 580 highly shared, low-generation-probability nucleotide sequences. For each public chain, a later analysis derived a clonal expansion index from normalized ranks of inferred template counts within each repertoire. Generation probabilities in a later analysis came from a VDJ recombination model fitted to out-of-frame rearrangements, and those results were checked against IGoR. In a later analysis, TCR-TCR, TCR-HLA and TCR-CMV co-occurrence was scored with hypergeometric tests, and a repertoire-size bias correction was applied to TCR pairs. A later analysis estimated false discovery rates by permuting HLA or CMV assignments 20 times. In a later analysis, co-occurring TCRs were grouped using DBSCAN, with TCRdist sequence similarity added in when clustering inside HLA-allele-positive subsets. Repertoires with fewer than 30,000 or more than 120,000 public chains, plus five repertoires with anomalous nucleotide sharing, were excluded from co-occurrence clustering. TCRdb took over this immuneACCESS table, retaining in-frame rearrangements with V and J assigned. Such tables are incomplete; in checked studies, under half of the missing clones stem from an unresolved V gene, and the remainder is unexplained. V and J calls and clone size are given by that table; D and trimming were obtained from the DNA. A total of just over 150,000 clones appear in this sample, approximately 84% of them only once. Of the sample, 2% to 2.5% falls within the top ten clones.

This clonotype was sampled from a man aged 18-30 years in good health and CMV-seropositive. Sequencing input: PBMCs. The chain was built from TRBV12-5 and TRBJ2-1, and 8 junction bases match TRBD1. The CDR3: CASGYAGGDYNEQFF. The DNA sequence follows: TGTGCTAGTGGATACGCAGGGGGCGACTACAATGAGCAGTTCTTC.